The 23 T cell receptor beta chains listed next were all sequenced from one sample in a study of cytomegalovirus exposure and HLA in healthy donors. The PCR contained 60 Vbeta and 13 Jbeta primers. Clones were read by immunoSEQ multiplex PCR, and TCRdb kept only the in-frame ones, dropping some. This table has roughly 200,000 clones, more than 65% appearing once. Sequenced input: PBMCs. Receptors originate from a man aged 35-49 years in good health and CMV-seropositive.

V and J are TRBV11-2 and TRBJ2-7; possible D gene TRBD2, 5 bases. CDR1 SGHAT and CDR2 FQNNGV come from the germline V gene. V lost 5 bases, J lost 2 bases, and 10 bases lay in between. The length of the CDR3 is 13 residues. CDR3 residues: CASSRTEAYEQYF. The CDR3, as DNA: TGTGCCAGCAGCCGGACTGAAGCCTACGAGCAGTACTTC.

The rearrangement uses TRBV7-6 and TRBJ2-7; 12 bases align to TRBD2. After removal of 1 base from V and 0 bases from J, the junction contained 1 base not matched to a gene. This CDR3 has 16 residues. The germline V gene has CDR1 SGHVS and CDR2 FNYEAQ. As DNA, the CDR3 is TGTGCCAGCAGCTTAGAACTAGCGGGGGGCTCCTACGAGCAGTACTTC. Translated: CASSLELAGGSYEQYF.

V is TRBV6-5 and J is TRBJ2-5; no definite D call. The end of the DNA fits TRBJ2-7 better, so the J call may be wrong. This CDR3 region has 14 residues. From germline, CDR1 is MNHEY and CDR2 SVGAGI. CDR3 sequence: CASSSLTASYEQYF. Here the CDR3 DNA reads TGTGCCAGCAGTTCCTTAACAGCCTCCTACGAGCAGTACTTC.

The J gene is TRBJ1-5, the V gene TRBV10-3; no definite D call. There are 13 residues in the CDR3. V was cut by 2 bases and J by 5 bases, with 7 bases left in between. CDR1 ENHRY and CDR2 SYGVKD come from the germline V gene. The chain's CDR3 is CAISERGDQPQHF. The CDR3 DNA is TGTGCCATCAGTGAGAGAGGTGATCAGCCCCAGCATTTT.

J is TRBJ2-7 and V is TRBV13; maybe TRBD1 (6 bases). The V gene lost 7 bases and the J gene lost 1 base, with 14 bases spanning the gap. Looked up from germline, CDR1 is PRHDT and CDR2 is FYEKMQ (reference sequence). The CDR3 is 14 amino acids. The CDR3 DNA is TGTGCCAGCAAACGTTACAGGGAATCCTACGAGCAGTACTTC. Translating gives CASKRYRESYEQYF. Full variable domain (remainder filled in from reference TRBV13 and TRBJ2-7): AAGVIQSPRHLIKEKRETATLKCYPIPRHDTVYWYQQGPGQDPQFLISFYEKMQSDKGSIPDRFSAQQFSDYHSELNMSSLELGDSALYFCASKRYRESYEQYFGPGTRLTVT.

A few counts support this clone. The rearrangement joins TRBV4-1 to TRBJ2-1; 11 bases are shared with TRBD2. Germline CDR1 MGHRA, CDR2 YSYEKL. Trimming cost V 4 bases and J 5 bases; bases outside gene matches: 10. This CDR3 spans 17 amino acids. The CDR3 spells CASSRIVPGLADNEQFF. The CDR3 DNA is TGCGCCAGCAGCCGAATTGTACCGGGACTAGCGGACAATGAGCAGTTCTTC.

This clone showed up just a few times. V is TRBV25-1 and J is TRBJ1-1; TRBD1 might be the D (6 bases). CDR3 length: 13 residues. Germline V gives CDR1 MGHDK, CDR2 SYGVNS. Trimming cost V 6 bases and J 3 bases, with 11 bases left between them. CDR3 loop: CASRRGGYTEAFF. DNA of the CDR3: TGTGCCAGCAGAAGGGGGGGATACACTGAAGCTTTCTTT.

The rearrangement uses TRBV5-4 and TRBJ2-7; TRBD2 agrees at 10 bases. Germline assignment: CDR1 SGHNT and CDR2 YYREEE (reference sequence). J was trimmed by 6 bases and V by 4 bases; bases with no gene match: 4. The length of the CDR3 is 13 residues. In nucleotides, the CDR3 is TGTGCCAGCAGCCCAGGGACTAGCGCCGAGCAGTACTTC. It is translated as CASSPGTSAEQYF.

CDR3 residues: CASSTQQGTEAFF. CDR3 bases: TGTGCCAGCAGTACTCAACAGGGCACTGAAGCTTTCTTT. J is TRBJ1-1 and V is TRBV6-6; the D gene is possibly TRBD1 (6 bases). This CDR3 has 13 residues. V was pared by 5 bases and J by 4 bases, with 11 bases between. The germline V gene has CDR1 MNHNY and CDR2 SVGAGI (reference sequence).

The chain uses TRBV4-1 and TRBJ2-5; 8 positions match TRBD2. V trimming: 5 bases; J trimming: 1 base; junction bases outside the gene matches: 3. Germline loops: CDR1 MGHRA, CDR2 YSYEKL. The CDR3 length is 14 residues. The DNA of the CDR3 is TGCGCCAGCAGCTCTAGCGGGCCCCAAGAGACCCAGTACTTC. The encoded protein is CASSSSGPQETQYF.

The V gene is TRBV10-3, the J gene TRBJ2-7; 7 bases agree with TRBD1. CDR1 is ENHRY and CDR2 is SYGVKD in the germline V gene. V lost 7 bases and J lost 0; bases outside the gene matches: 6. The CDR3 sequence is 14 residues long. CDR3 sequence (DNA): TGTGCCATCACTCCCGGGACAGCCTCCTACGAGCAGTACTTC. Its translation is CAITPGTASYEQYF.

The J gene is TRBJ1-1, the V gene TRBV29-1; TRBD1 might be the D (6 bases). This CDR3 comprises 13 residues. From germline, CDR1 is SQVTM and CDR2 ANQGSEA. Trimming removed 7 bases from V and 0 bases from J, with 12 bases in between. DNA of the CDR3: TGCAGCGCCCATGGACAGATGAACACTGAAGCTTTCTTT. Translated: CSAHGQMNTEAFF.

The chain joins TRBV4-1 to TRBJ1-1, with D possibly TRBD1 on 6 matching bases. Germline-derived CDR1 and CDR2 are MGHRA and YSYEKL. The CDR3 contains 13 residues. Trimming removed 4 bases at V and 1 base at J, with 7 bases between. CDR3: CASSPQGNTEAFF. In DNA, the CDR3 is TGCGCCAGCAGCCCACAGGGGAACACTGAAGCTTTCTTT.

Here the CDR3 DNA reads TGTGCCAGCAGCTTACGGGTCGGGAGGTCTTACGACAATGAGCAGTTCTTC. Protein: CASSLRVGRSYDNEQFF. This chain connects TRBV7-2 to TRBJ2-1, with 7 bases matching TRBD2. There are 17 residues in the CDR3. From germline, CDR1 is SGHTA and CDR2 FQGNSA. J lost 5 bases, V lost 2 bases, and 12 bases had no gene match. The whole variable domain, filled in from reference TRBV7-2 and TRBJ2-1, reads GAGVSQSPSNKVTEKGKDVELRCDPISGHTALYWYRQSLGQGLEFLIYFQGNSAPDKSGLPSDRFSAERTGGSVSTLTIQRTQQEDSAVYLCASSLRVGRSYDNEQFFGPGTRLTVL.

The sample holds one count of this clone. This sequence joins TRBV14 and TRBJ2-7; D gene ambiguous. The CDR3 has 14 residues. Germline assignment: CDR1 SGHDN and CDR2 FVKESK. V was cut by 4 bases and J by 6 bases, with 16 bases left in between. The CDR3 loop reads CASSPQTYSAEQYF. The DNA of the CDR3 is TGTGCCAGCAGCCCCCAGACTTACTCTGCCGAGCAGTACTTC.

The chain combines TRBV5-1 with TRBJ2-5; 11 bases fit TRBD1. Germline-derived CDR1 and CDR2 are SGHRS and YFSETQ. V shed 4 bases, J shed 4 bases, and the junction held 6 bases outside the gene matches. This CDR3 spans 15 amino acids. CDR3 nucleotide sequence: TGCGCCAGCAGCGCCGGGACAGGGGGGGGAGAGACCCAGTACTTC. This codes for CASSAGTGGGETQYF.

The chain has TRBV7-9 and TRBJ1-2; tentatively, D is TRBD1 (5 bases). With 2 bases removed from V and 8 bases from J, the gap between germline ends came to 21 bases. Germline V gives CDR1 SEHNR, CDR2 FQNEAQ (reference sequence). The CDR3 has 16 residues. The CDR3 spells CASSLRDSSISGGYTF. In DNA form, the CDR3 reads TGTGCCAGCAGCTTACGTGACAGCTCGATCTCAGGGGGCTACACCTTC.

V is TRBV14 and J is TRBJ1-2, with 9 bases identical to TRBD1. This CDR3 is built from 17 residues. Per the germline V gene, CDR1 is SGHDN and CDR2 is FVKESK. The ends lost 1 base at V and 4 bases at J; junction bases unmatched: 10. The CDR3 region is CASSQGPSDRGAYGYTF. The CDR3 region has the DNA TGTGCCAGCAGCCAAGGCCCTAGTGACAGGGGGGCCTATGGCTACACCTTC.

This chain joins TRBV19 and TRBJ1-4; TRBD1 matches at 8 bases. J was trimmed by 6 bases and V by 5 bases; bases with no gene match: 11. The CDR3 is 16 amino acids. Germline assignment: CDR1 LNHDA and CDR2 SQIVND (reference sequence). The CDR3 DNA reads as TGTGCCAGTAGTCCGACTTCGACAGGGGCGGATGAAAAACTGTTTTTT. Translation: CASSPTSTGADEKLFF.

Written as DNA, the CDR3 is TGCGCCAGCAGCCAAGCGCGACTAGCGGGAGGGGACGAGCAGTACTTC. Its translation: CASSQARLAGGDEQYF. J is TRBJ2-7 and V is TRBV4-1; 14 positions agree with TRBD2. This CDR3 is built from 16 residues. V shed 1 base and J 5 bases; nucleotides not matched to a gene: 4. CDR1 is MGHRA, CDR2 YSYEKL, per germline.

This sequence joins TRBV5-5 and TRBJ1-5, with TRBD1 matching 7 bases. V shed 0 bases, J shed 2 bases, and the junction held 2 bases outside the gene matches. Germline CDR1 SGHKS, CDR2 YYEKEE (reference sequence). This CDR3 spans 15 amino acids. The CDR3 spells CASSLATGGNQPQHF. As DNA, the CDR3 is TGTGCCAGCAGCTTGGCCACAGGGGGCAATCAGCCCCAGCATTTT.

The genes are TRBV6-4 and TRBJ2-1; 9 bases agree with TRBD1. CDR1 and CDR2 (germline): MRHNA, SNTAGT. Trimming removed 4 bases from V and 6 bases from J; junction bases left unmatched: 4. The CDR3 length is 14 residues. Here the CDR3 reads CASSGTGDSNEQFF. CDR3 sequence (DNA): TGTGCCAGCAGTGGGACAGGGGACTCCAATGAGCAGTTCTTC.

The chain recombines TRBV28 with TRBJ1-2; 7 bases align to TRBD1. CDR3 length equals 14 residues. Losses at the gene ends were 7 bases for V and 4 bases for J; bases not matched to a gene: 9. CDR1 MDHEN and CDR2 SYDVKM come from the germline V gene. The CDR3 here is CASKRTGGVYGYTF. The CDR3 region has the DNA TGTGCCAGCAAACGGACAGGCGGGGTCTATGGCTACACCTTC.